This passage covers 28 T cell receptor beta chains from one sample sequenced in a study of blood T cell repertoires in COVID-19. TCRdb's copy holds only in-frame clones and misses some; the assay was immunoSEQ multiplex PCR. Of 180,000 or so clones listed, over 70% were seen once; the top ten hold about an eighth. Sequencing input: PBMCs or T cells enriched from blood (not recorded which). These receptors all come from a man aged 60 to 75 who had been exposed to COVID-19.

The chain carries TRBV27 and TRBJ2-1, with TRBD2 identical over 9 bases. Germline CDR1 MNHEY, CDR2 SMNVEV (reference sequence). The CDR3 loop spans 14 amino acids. J lost 6 bases, V lost 3 bases, and 3 bases had no gene match. The CDR3 reads CASSLREGPNEQFF. The CDR3 DNA reads TGTGCCAGCAGTTTGCGGGAGGGCCCCAATGAGCAGTTCTTC.

The chain employs TRBV30 and TRBJ2-1; 8 nucleotides agree with TRBD1. V was clipped by 4 bases and J by 2 bases; unmatched bases: 4. Germline V gene data show CDR1 as GTSNPN and CDR2 as SVGIG (reference sequence). This CDR3 is built from 14 residues. The CDR3 DNA reads TGTGCCTGGAAAGGACAGGGTACCTACAATGAGCAGTTCTTC. It specifies CAWKGQGTYNEQFF. Supplemented by reference TRBV30 and TRBJ2-1, the full variable domain reads SQTIHQWPATLVQPVGSPLSLECTVEGTSNPNLYWYRQAAGRGLQLLFYSVGIGQISSEVPQNLSASRPQDRQFILSSKKLLLSDSGFYLCAWKGQGTYNEQFFGPGTRLTVL.

This clone was seen a few times. The V and J genes are TRBV19 and TRBJ2-5, with 12 bases lining up with TRBD1. From germline, CDR1 is LNHDA and CDR2 SQIVND (reference sequence). CDR3 length: 16 residues. Germline trimming cut 5 bases from V and 5 bases from J; bases unmatched to any gene: 9. In DNA form, the CDR3 reads TGTGCCAGTAGTTCCCCCCGGGACAGGGGGCTGGAGACCCAGTACTTC. This gives the protein CASSSPRDRGLETQYF.

The rearrangement links TRBV19 to TRBJ1-2; possibly TRBD1 for D (5 bases). This CDR3 is built from 16 residues. From germline, CDR1 is LNHDA and CDR2 SQIVND (reference sequence). Trimming stripped 3 bases from V and 9 bases from J, with 23 bases between. In DNA form, the CDR3 reads TGTGCCAGTAGTATCGCAGGGAGGGACGTATTATGGAGCTACACCTTC. Its protein is CASSIAGRDVLWSYTF.

This clone has a handful of counts. Within the sample, other DNA sequences also encode this same CDR3. This chain uses TRBV29-1 with TRBJ2-3; 10 bases are shared with TRBD2. Unmatched junction bases numbered 4, after V lost 5 bases and J lost 2 bases. The germline gives CDR1 SQVTM, CDR2 ANQGSEA. The CDR3 extends over 14 amino acids. CDR3: CSVPLAGVTDTQYF. Here the CDR3 DNA reads TGCAGCGTTCCCCTAGCGGGGGTCACAGATACGCAGTATTTT.

This rearrangement joins TRBV5-1 to TRBJ2-2; 11 nucleotides line up with TRBD2. Germline-derived CDR1 and CDR2 are SGHRS and YFSETQ. The CDR3 covers 17 residues. Unmatched junction bases numbered 4, after V lost 0 bases and J lost 3 bases. This chain's CDR3 is CASSLELAGDYTGELFF. CDR3 in DNA: TGCGCCAGCAGCTTGGAACTAGCGGGAGACTACACCGGGGAGCTGTTTTTT.

V is TRBV6-1 and J is TRBJ2-7; D gene unclear. Germline CDR1 MNHNS, CDR2 SASEGT. Trimming shortened V by 5 bases and J by 0 bases, and 11 bases separated the two germline ends. There are 14 residues in the CDR3. CDR3 DNA sequence: TGTGCCAGCAGTTGGGCCAGAAACTCCTACGAGCAGTACTTC. Translating gives CASSWARNSYEQYF.

This rearrangement joins TRBV5-1 to TRBJ2-2; 7 nucleotides align to TRBD1. V lost 4 bases, J lost 5 bases, and 5 bases stayed unmatched. Looked up from germline, CDR1 is SGHRS and CDR2 is YFSETQ. This CDR3 is built from 14 residues. CDR3 nucleotide sequence: TGCGCCAGCAGCCGGGACAGACCGACCGGGGAGCTGTTTTTT. Amino acid sequence: CASSRDRPTGELFF.

The J gene is TRBJ2-1, the V gene TRBV15; D is undetermined. The CDR3 is 15 residues long. Germline loops: CDR1 LNHNV, CDR2 YYDKDF (reference sequence). The germline V and J ends were trimmed by 0 bases and 10 bases, with 16 bases remaining between them. For the CDR3, the DNA is TGTGCCACCAGCAGAGATACTATGGTGACCACAGAGCAGTTCTTC. Protein product: CATSRDTMVTTEQFF.

The chain has TRBV5-1 and TRBJ1-3, with D maybe TRBD1 (5 bases). Trimming removed 3 bases from V and 0 bases from J, with 13 bases in between. The CDR3 length is 16 residues. CDR1 and CDR2 (germline): SGHRS, YFSETQ. The CDR3 loop reads CASSSPTGISGNTIYF. CDR3 coding DNA: TGCGCCAGCAGCTCGCCTACAGGTATCTCTGGAAACACCATATATTTT.

This clone was seen a handful of times. V usage is TRBV10-1 and J usage is TRBJ2-7, with D maybe TRBD2 (5 bases). V dropped 2 bases and J dropped 6 bases, with 14 bases sitting between them. The germline CDR1 and CDR2 sequences are WNHNN and SYGVQD (reference sequence). The CDR3 contains 14 residues. The CDR3 DNA is TGCGCCAGCAGTGAGACCAGACTACCGCGCGAGCAGTACTTC. Translation: CASSETRLPREQYF.

The CDR3 DNA sequence: TGCGCCAGCAGCTTAGACACTTCCTTAGCCAAAAACATTCAGTACTTC. This encodes CASSLDTSLAKNIQYF. This rearrangement joins TRBV5-1 to TRBJ2-4; D not certain. This CDR3 spans 16 amino acids. Germline V gives CDR1 SGHRS, CDR2 YFSETQ. V was shortened by 2 bases and J by 0 bases, with 12 bases between the two germline ends.

The chain carries TRBV19 and TRBJ2-7; 12 bases are a match to TRBD1. The CDR3 spans 14 residues. Germline V gene data show CDR1 as LNHDA and CDR2 as SQIVND (reference sequence). V was clipped by 6 bases and J by 5 bases; unmatched bases: 5. For the CDR3, the DNA is TGTGCCAGTAGGGGGACAGGGGGCCAGGACGAGCAGTACTTC. Residues: CASRGTGGQDEQYF.

There are a few counts of this clone. The CDR3: CASSNLAGEADSPLHF. In DNA, the CDR3 is TGTGCCAGCAGCAATCTCGCCGGGGAGGCGGATTCACCCCTCCACTTT. The chain carries TRBV27 and TRBJ1-6; no definite D call. Germline V gene sequence: CDR1 MNHEY, CDR2 SMNVEV (reference sequence). The CDR3 contains 16 residues. V was cut by 6 bases and J by 8 bases, with 20 bases left in between.

This rearrangement joins TRBV6-5 to TRBJ1-2; 8 bases are a match to TRBD1. Germline V lookup: CDR1 MNHEY, CDR2 SVGAGI. Unmatched junction bases numbered 0, after V lost 5 bases and J lost 7 bases. The CDR3 extends over 11 amino acids. The CDR3 sequence is CASSQGAGYTF. CDR3 sequence (DNA): TGTGCCAGCAGTCAGGGGGCTGGCTACACCTTC.

The chain has TRBV24-1 and TRBJ2-1; 7 nucleotides line up with TRBD2. The germline gives CDR1 KGHDR, CDR2 SFDVKD. The CDR3 contains 14 residues. The V segment lost 5 bases and the J segment 7 bases; nucleotides outside the gene matches: 7. The CDR3 DNA reads TGTGCCACCAGTGCCAGCGGGATAGGGAATGAGCAGTTCTTC. Translation gives CATSASGIGNEQFF.

CDR3 region: CASSDEIAGYNEQFF. CDR3 nucleotide sequence: TGTGCCAGCAGTGACGAGATAGCCGGGTACAATGAGCAGTTCTTC. The chain employs TRBV6-4 and TRBJ2-1; D unclear. From germline, CDR1 is MRHNA and CDR2 SNTAGT. The CDR3 is made up of 15 amino acids. V was trimmed by 2 bases and J by 4 bases, leaving 12 bases between them.

This clone was detected a few times. The CDR3 DNA reads TGTGCCAGTAGTATGCGGGGAATAAGCAATCAGCCCCAGCATTTT. This encodes CASSMRGISNQPQHF. The chain joins TRBV19 to TRBJ1-5; no clear D gene. The germline V gene has CDR1 LNHDA and CDR2 SQIVND (reference sequence). The CDR3 contains 15 residues. V was cut by 3 bases and J by 1 base, with 10 bases left in between.

V and J are TRBV19 and TRBJ2-3, with 8 bases identical to TRBD2. In germline, CDR1 is LNHDA, CDR2 SQIVND (reference sequence). The CDR3 loop spans 18 amino acids. With V trimmed by 2 bases and J by 2 bases, 12 bases remained unmatched. CDR3 nucleotides: TGTGCCAGTAGTATACGCGGGGTAGCGGGATTGAACACAGATACGCAGTATTTT. Residues: CASSIRGVAGLNTDTQYF.

The chain is built from TRBV5-1 and TRBJ1-2, with D perhaps matching TRBD1 (5 bases). The V gene's germline CDR1 is SGHRS and CDR2 YFSETQ. The germline V and J ends were trimmed by 0 bases and 8 bases, with 14 bases remaining between them. This CDR3 is built from 14 residues. CDR3 residues: CASSLVMSGGGYTF. The CDR3 region has the DNA TGCGCCAGCAGCTTGGTAATGTCGGGGGGAGGCTACACCTTC.

This chain uses TRBV28 with TRBJ2-7, with 7 bases fitting TRBD1. This CDR3 is built from 14 residues. The V segment lost 3 bases and the J segment 2 bases; nucleotides outside the gene matches: 4. Germline assignment: CDR1 MDHEN and CDR2 SYDVKM. This CDR3 is CASSLGQTTYEQYF. As DNA, the CDR3 is TGTGCCAGCAGTTTGGGACAGACTACCTACGAGCAGTACTTC.

This chain links TRBV4-3 with TRBJ1-1, with D perhaps matching TRBD1 (5 bases). V lost 1 base and J lost 7, with 10 bases in between. This CDR3 has 13 amino acids. The germline CDR1 and CDR2 sequences are LGHNA and YSLEER. The CDR3 DNA follows: TGCGCCAGCAGCCAAGGGAGGGACTTTGAAGCTTTCTTT. Its protein product is CASSQGRDFEAFF.

The chain carries TRBV5-6 and TRBJ2-3; D is unresolved. The V gene lost 0 bases and the J gene lost 0 bases, with 8 bases spanning the gap. This CDR3 is built from 15 residues. Germline loops: CDR1 SGHDT, CDR2 YYEEEE. The DNA of the CDR3 is TGTGCCAGCAGCTTGGGCCCCACTAGCACAGATACGCAGTATTTT. It codes for CASSLGPTSTDTQYF.

This chain uses TRBV7-3 with TRBJ2-2; TRBD1 matches at 11 bases. Germline CDR1 SGHTA, CDR2 FQGTGA. J lost 5 bases, V lost 2 bases, and 10 bases had no gene match. The CDR3 has 18 residues. This CDR3 reads CASSLLDRGLARTGELFF. The CDR3 DNA reads TGTGCCAGCAGCTTACTGGACAGGGGGCTAGCCCGGACCGGGGAGCTGTTTTTT.

The V call is TRBV2, the J call TRBJ1-5; D is perhaps TRBD1 (6 bases). The germline V gene encodes CDR1 SNHLY and CDR2 FYNNEI. Trimming cost V 4 bases and J 11 bases, with 24 bases left between them. CDR3 length equals 16 residues. CDR3 sequence reads: CASSAEGQPRLWAQHF. DNA for the CDR3: TGTGCCAGCAGTGCCGAAGGACAGCCGCGGCTCTGGGCCCAGCATTTT. The whole variable domain, filled in from reference TRBV2 and TRBJ1-5, reads EPEVTQTPSHQVTQMGQEVILRCVPISNHLYFYWYRQILGQKVEFLVSFYNNEISEKSEIFDDQFSVERPDGSNFTLKIRSTKLEDSAMYFCASSAEGQPRLWAQHFGDGTRLSIL.

The chain has TRBV25-1 and TRBJ1-1; no definite D call. V dropped 2 bases and J dropped 0 bases, with 7 bases sitting between them. This CDR3 is 14 amino acids long. Germline loops: CDR1 MGHDK, CDR2 SYGVNS. This CDR3 reads CASSEGALNTEAFF. CDR3 in DNA: TGTGCCAGCAGTGAAGGAGCGTTGAACACTGAAGCTTTCTTT.

As DNA, the CDR3 is TGTGCCAGCAGCCCGACACGGTTTGGATTCCAAGAGACCCAGTACTTC. It specifies CASSPTRFGFQETQYF. The V and J genes are TRBV11-2 and TRBJ2-5; D is unclear. In germline, CDR1 is SGHAT, CDR2 FQNNGV. The CDR3 has 16 residues. Trimming cost V 5 bases and J 1 base, with 17 bases left between them.

The chain couples TRBV30 to TRBJ2-1, with TRBD1 identical over 9 bases. The CDR3 sequence is 15 residues long. V trimming: 8 bases; J trimming: 4 bases; junction bases outside the gene matches: 12. The germline V gene encodes CDR1 GTSNPN and CDR2 SVGIG (reference sequence). The chain's CDR3 is CARRGQGNTYNEQFF. The DNA of the CDR3 is TGTGCCCGCCGGGGACAGGGTAATACATACAATGAGCAGTTCTTC.